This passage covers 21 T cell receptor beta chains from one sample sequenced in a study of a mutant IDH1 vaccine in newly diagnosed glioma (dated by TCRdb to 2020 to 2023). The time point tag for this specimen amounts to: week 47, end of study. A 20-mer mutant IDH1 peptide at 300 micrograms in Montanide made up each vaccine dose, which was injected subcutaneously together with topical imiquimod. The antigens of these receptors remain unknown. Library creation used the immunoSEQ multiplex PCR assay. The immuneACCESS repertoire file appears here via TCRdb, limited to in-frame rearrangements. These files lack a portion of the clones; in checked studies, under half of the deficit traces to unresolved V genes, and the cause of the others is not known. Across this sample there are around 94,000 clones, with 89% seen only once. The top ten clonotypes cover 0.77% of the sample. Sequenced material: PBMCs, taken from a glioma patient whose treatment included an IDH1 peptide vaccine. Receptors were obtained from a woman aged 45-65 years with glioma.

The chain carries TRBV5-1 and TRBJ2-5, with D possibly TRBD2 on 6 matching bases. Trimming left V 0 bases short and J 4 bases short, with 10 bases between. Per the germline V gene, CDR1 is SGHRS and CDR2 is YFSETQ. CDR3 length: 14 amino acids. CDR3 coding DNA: TGCGCCAGCAGCTTGGCGGGAGTGGGAGAGACCCAGTACTTC. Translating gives CASSLAGVGETQYF.

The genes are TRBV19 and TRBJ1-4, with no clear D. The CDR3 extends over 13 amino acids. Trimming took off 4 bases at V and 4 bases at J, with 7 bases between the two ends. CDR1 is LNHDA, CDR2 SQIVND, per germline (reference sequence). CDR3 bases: TGTGCCAGTAGTACGACCGGTAATGAAAAACTGTTTTTT. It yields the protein CASSTTGNEKLFF.

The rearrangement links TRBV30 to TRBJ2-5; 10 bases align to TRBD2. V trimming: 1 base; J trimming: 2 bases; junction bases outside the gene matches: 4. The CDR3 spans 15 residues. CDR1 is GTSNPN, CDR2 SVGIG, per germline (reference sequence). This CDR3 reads CAWSEGAGGQETQYF. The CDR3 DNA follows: TGTGCCTGGAGTGAAGGAGCGGGAGGGCAAGAGACCCAGTACTTC.

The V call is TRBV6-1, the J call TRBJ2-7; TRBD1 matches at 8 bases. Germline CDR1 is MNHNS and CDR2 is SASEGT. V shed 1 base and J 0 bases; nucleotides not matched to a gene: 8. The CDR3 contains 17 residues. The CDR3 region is CASSEVAGDRSSYEQYF. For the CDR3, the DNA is TGTGCCAGCAGTGAAGTCGCCGGGGACAGGAGCTCCTACGAGCAGTACTTC.

The CDR3 coding sequence is TGTGCCACCAGCAGGGGCCGGGACCGATATAATGAGCAGTTCTTC. It encodes CATSRGRDRYNEQFF. The chain recombines TRBV15 with TRBJ2-1, with D perhaps assigned TRBD1 or TRBD2 (5 bases each). Germline CDR1 is LNHNV and CDR2 is YYDKDF (reference sequence). V lost 3 bases and J 7 bases, leaving 16 bases between the germline ends. CDR3 length: 15 residues.

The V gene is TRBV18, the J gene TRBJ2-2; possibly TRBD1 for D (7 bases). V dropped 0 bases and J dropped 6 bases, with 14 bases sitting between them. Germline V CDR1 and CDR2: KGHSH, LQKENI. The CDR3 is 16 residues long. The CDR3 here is CASSPPGTAGAGELFF. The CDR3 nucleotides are TGTGCCAGCTCACCACCCGGGACAGCGGGTGCCGGGGAGCTGTTTTTT. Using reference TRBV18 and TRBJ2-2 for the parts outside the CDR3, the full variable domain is NAGVMQNPRHLVRRRGQEARLRCSPMKGHSHVYWYRQLPEEGLKFMVYLQKENIIDESGMPKERFSAEFPKEGPSILRIQQVVRGDSAAYFCASSPPGTAGAGELFFGEGSRLTVL.

CDR3 amino acids: CASSYVDSYNEQFF. The DNA for the CDR3 is TGTGCCAGCAGTTACGTCGATTCCTACAATGAGCAGTTCTTC. This sequence joins TRBV6-5 and TRBJ2-1; the D is unclear. The CDR3 covers 14 residues. V lost 2 bases and J 1 base, leaving 6 bases between the germline ends. Germline values: CDR1 MNHEY, CDR2 SVGAGI.

CDR3 nucleotides: TGTGCCAGTAGTATAGTGGACAATGAGCAGTTCTTC. Translating gives CASSIVDNEQFF. The chain recombines TRBV19 with TRBJ2-1; D gene ambiguous. The CDR3 totals 12 residues. Deletions cut 1 base from V and 5 bases from J, with 3 bases between. The germline V gene has CDR1 LNHDA and CDR2 SQIVND (reference sequence).

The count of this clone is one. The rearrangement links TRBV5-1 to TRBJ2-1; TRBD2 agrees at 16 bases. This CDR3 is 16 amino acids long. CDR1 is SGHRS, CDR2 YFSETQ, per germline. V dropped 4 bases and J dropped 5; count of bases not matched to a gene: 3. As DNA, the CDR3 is TGCGCCAGCAGCGGGACTAGCGGGAGGGCCCACAATGAGCAGTTCTTC. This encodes CASSGTSGRAHNEQFF.

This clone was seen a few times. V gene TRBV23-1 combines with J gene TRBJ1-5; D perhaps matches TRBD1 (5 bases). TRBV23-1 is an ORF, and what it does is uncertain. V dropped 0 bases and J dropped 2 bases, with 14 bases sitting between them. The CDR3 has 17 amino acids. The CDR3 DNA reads TGCGCCAGCAGTCAATCCCGTTCAGGGAGGTGCAATCAGCCCCAGCATTTT. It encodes CASSQSRSGRCNQPQHF.

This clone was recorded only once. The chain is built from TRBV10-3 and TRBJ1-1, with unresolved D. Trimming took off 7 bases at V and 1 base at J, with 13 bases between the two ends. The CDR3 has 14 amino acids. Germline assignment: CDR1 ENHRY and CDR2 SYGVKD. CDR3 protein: CAITYAERNTEAFF. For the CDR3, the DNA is TGTGCCATCACTTACGCAGAGAGGAACACTGAAGCTTTCTTT.

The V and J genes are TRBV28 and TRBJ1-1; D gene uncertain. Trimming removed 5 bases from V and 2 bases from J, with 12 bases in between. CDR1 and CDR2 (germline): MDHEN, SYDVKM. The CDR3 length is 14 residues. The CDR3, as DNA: TGTGCCAGCAGTCTCCGGGGTCCAAACACTGAAGCTTTCTTT. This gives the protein CASSLRGPNTEAFF.

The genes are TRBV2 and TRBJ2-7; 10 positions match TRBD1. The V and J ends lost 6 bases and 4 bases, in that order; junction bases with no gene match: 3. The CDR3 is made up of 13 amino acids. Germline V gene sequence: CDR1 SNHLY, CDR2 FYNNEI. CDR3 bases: TGTGCCAGCAGCGGGACAGGGGTGTACGAGCAGTACTTC. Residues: CASSGTGVYEQYF.

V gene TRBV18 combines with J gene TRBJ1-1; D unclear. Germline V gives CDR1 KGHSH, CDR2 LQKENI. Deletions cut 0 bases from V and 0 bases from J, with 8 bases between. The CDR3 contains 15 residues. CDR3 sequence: CASSPPGRVNTEAFF. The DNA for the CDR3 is TGTGCCAGCTCACCACCGGGTCGAGTGAACACTGAAGCTTTCTTT.

The CDR3: CASSRTSAKGDTQYF. CDR3 sequence (DNA): TGTGCCAGCAGCCGAACTAGCGCCAAGGGGGATACGCAGTATTTT. This sequence joins TRBV2 and TRBJ2-3; 7 bases match TRBD2. Germline loops: CDR1 SNHLY, CDR2 FYNNEI. V trimming: 6 bases; J trimming: 6 bases; junction bases outside the gene matches: 12. CDR3 length equals 15 residues.

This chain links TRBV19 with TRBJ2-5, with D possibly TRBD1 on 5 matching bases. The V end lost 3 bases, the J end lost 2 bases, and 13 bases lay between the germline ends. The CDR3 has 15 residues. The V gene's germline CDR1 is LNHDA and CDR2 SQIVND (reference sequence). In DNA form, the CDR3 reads TGTGCCAGTAGTATTAGGGCAGGGCGGCAAGAGACCCAGTACTTC. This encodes CASSIRAGRQETQYF. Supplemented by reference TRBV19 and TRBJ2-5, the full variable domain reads DGGITQSPKYLFRKEGQNVTLSCEQNLNHDAMYWYRQDPGQGLRLIYYSQIVNDFQKGDIAEGYSVSREKKESFPLTVTSAQKNPTAFYLCASSIRAGRQETQYFGPGTRLLVL.

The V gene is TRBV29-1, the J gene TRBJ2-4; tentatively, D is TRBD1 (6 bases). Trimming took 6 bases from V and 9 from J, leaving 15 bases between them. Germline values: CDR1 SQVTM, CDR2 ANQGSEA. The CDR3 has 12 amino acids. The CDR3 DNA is TGCAGCGTCAGGGGTCCCCAGGGCATTCAGTACTTC. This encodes CSVRGPQGIQYF.

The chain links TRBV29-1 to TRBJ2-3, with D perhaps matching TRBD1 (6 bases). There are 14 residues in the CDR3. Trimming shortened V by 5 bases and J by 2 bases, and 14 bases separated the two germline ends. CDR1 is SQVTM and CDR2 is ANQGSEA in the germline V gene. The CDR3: CSVSRGSSTDTQYF. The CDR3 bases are TGCAGCGTTTCGAGGGGGAGTTCCACAGATACGCAGTATTTT.

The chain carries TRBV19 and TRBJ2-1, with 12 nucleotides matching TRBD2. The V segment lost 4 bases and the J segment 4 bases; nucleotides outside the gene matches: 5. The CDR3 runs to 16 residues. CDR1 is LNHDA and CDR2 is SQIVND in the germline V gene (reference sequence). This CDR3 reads CASSTRTSGKYNEQFF. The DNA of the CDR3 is TGTGCCAGTAGTACCCGGACTAGCGGGAAATACAATGAGCAGTTCTTC.

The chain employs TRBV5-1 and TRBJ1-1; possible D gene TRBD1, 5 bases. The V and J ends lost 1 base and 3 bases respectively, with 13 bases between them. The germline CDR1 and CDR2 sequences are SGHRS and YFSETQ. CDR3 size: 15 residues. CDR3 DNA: TGCGCCAGCAGCTTGATGTCAGGAGGGGACACTGAAGCTTTCTTT. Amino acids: CASSLMSGGDTEAFF.

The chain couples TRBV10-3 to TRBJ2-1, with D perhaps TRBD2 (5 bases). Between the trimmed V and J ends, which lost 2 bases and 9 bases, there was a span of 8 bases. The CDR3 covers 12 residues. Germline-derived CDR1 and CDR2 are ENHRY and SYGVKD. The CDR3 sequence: CAISERGIEQFF. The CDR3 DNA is TGTGCCATCAGTGAGCGGGGTATTGAGCAGTTCTTC.